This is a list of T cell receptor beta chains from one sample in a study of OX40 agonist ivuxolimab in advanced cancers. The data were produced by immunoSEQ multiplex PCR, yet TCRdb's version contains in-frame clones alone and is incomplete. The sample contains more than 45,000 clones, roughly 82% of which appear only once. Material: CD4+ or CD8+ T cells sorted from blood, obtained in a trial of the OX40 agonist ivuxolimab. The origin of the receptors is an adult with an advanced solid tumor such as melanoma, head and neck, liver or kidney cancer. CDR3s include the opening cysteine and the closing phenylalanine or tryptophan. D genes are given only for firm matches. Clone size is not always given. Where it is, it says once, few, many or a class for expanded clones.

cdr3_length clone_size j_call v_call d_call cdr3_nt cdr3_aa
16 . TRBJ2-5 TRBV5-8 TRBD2 TGTGCCAGCAGCTTGGTCCTTGGTAGCGGGAGAGAGACCCAGTACTTC CASSLVLGSGRETQYF
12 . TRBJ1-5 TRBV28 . TGTGCCAGCAGCTCCGACAATCAGCCCCAGCATTTT CASSSDNQPQHF
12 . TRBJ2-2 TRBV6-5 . TGTGCCAGCAAAAAGGGGCCCGGGGAGCTGTTTTTT CASKKGPGELFF
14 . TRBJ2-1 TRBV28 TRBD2 TGTGCCAGCAGCTTCCAGCGGGAGGGAGGCGAGCAGTTCTTC CASSFQREGGEQFF
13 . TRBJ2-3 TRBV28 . TGTGCCACCCAGGACTGGGGCACAGATACGCAGTATTTT CATQDWGTDTQYF
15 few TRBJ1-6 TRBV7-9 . TGTGCCAGCAGCAGGGGCGCGGGTGGAAATTCACCCCTCCACTTT CASSRGAGGNSPLHF
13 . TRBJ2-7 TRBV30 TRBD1 TGTGCCTGGAGCCCGACAGGGTTCCACGAGCAGTACTTC CAWSPTGFHEQYF
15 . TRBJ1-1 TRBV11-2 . TGTGCCAGCAGCTTAGGGTTTGGTCGGAGGACTGAAGCTTTCTTT CASSLGFGRRTEAFF
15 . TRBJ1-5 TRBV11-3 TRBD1 TGTGCCAGCAGCTTAGGGGGGACAGCGCAACAGCCCCAGCATTTT CASSLGGTAQQPQHF
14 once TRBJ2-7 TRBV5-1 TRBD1 TGCGCCAGCAGCCAACGGACAGGGAACTACGAGCAGTACTTC CASSQRTGNYEQYF
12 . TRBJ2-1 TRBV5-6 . TGTGCCAGCAGCTTGCCCCCGGGACAGCAGTTCTTC CASSLPPGQQFF
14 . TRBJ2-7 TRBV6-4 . TGTGCCAGCAGGGGGGATATTCTCACTTACGAGCAGTACTTC CASRGDILTYEQYF
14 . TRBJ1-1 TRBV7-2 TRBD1 TGTGCCAGCAGCCGGGGACAGGGGAACACTGAAGCTTTCTTT CASSRGQGNTEAFF
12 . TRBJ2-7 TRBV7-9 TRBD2 TGTGCCACCCGGGGGGAATCCTACGAGCAGTACTTC CATRGESYEQYF
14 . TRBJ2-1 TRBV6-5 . TGTGCCAGCAGTTACTGGGGTACTCTCAATGAGCAGTTCTTC CASSYWGTLNEQFF
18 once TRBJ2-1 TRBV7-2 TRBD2 TGTGCCAGCAGCTTAGGGGGCGGGAGGGCCCTCGGAGGCAATGAGCAGTTCTTC CASSLGGGRALGGNEQFF
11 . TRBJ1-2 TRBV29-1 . TGCAGCGTCCCCTACCCCGGAGGCTACACCTTC CSVPYPGGYTF
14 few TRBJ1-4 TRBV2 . TGTGCCAGCAGTGAAGACCGGGACGGCGAAAAACTGTTTTTT CASSEDRDGEKLFF
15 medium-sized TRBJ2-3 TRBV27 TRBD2 TGTGCCAGCAGTTTACTTACTCTAGCGGGAGATACGCAGTATTTT CASSLLTLAGDTQYF
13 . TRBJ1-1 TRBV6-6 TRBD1 TGTGCCAGCAGCCAGGACAGGGGGCTTGGGGCTTTCTTT CASSQDRGLGAFF
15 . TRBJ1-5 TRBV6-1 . TGTGCCAGCGGACAAAATCAAGTTGGCAATCAGCCCCAGCATTTT CASGQNQVGNQPQHF
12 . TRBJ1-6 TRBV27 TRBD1 TGTGCCAGCAGGACAGGGGGATCACCCCTCCACTTT CASRTGGSPLHF
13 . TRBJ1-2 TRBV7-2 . TGTGCCAGCAGCGGGGCACGGGCGACAGAGTACACCTTC CASSGARATEYTF
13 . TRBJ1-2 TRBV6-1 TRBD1 TGTGCCAGCAGTGGCCAGGGGGGCTATGGCTACACCTTC CASSGQGGYGYTF
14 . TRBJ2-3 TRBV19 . TGTGCCAGTAGTATAGCGGGACCCACAGATACGCAGTATTTT CASSIAGPTDTQYF
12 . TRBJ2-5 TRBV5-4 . TGTGCCAGCAGCCACCAGGGAGAGACCCAGTACTTC CASSHQGETQYF
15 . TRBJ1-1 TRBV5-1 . TGCGCCAGCAGCTTGGAGCAGGGACGGAACACTGAAGCTTTCTTT CASSLEQGRNTEAFF
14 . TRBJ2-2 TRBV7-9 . TGTGCCAGCAGCCTCTCTCTAGATACCGGGGAGCTGTTTTTT CASSLSLDTGELFF
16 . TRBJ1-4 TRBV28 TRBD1 TGTGCCAGCAGCCGACCCACCGGGACAGGGGGTGAAAAACTGTTTTTT CASSRPTGTGGEKLFF
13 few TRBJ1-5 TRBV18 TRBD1 TGTGCCAGCTCTGCGGACAGGAATCAGCCCCAGCATTTT CASSADRNQPQHF
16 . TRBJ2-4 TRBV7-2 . TGTGCCAGCAGCTTAGCGTCACAGGGACAAAAACCTATTCAGTACTTC CASSLASQGQKPIQYF
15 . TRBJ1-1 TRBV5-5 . TGTGCCAGCAGCGTCACAGGGAATTGGACCACTGAAGCTTTCTTT CASSVTGNWTTEAFF
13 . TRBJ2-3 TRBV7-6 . TGTGCCAGCAGCTTAGGGGGCGCAGATACGCAGTATTTT CASSLGGADTQYF
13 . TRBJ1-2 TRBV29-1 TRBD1 TGCAGCGTTGACAGGGGACAGGGGGTCGGCTACACCTTC CSVDRGQGVGYTF
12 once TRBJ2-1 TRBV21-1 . TGTGCCAGCAGCAAAGGTACAGCCGAGCAGTTCTTC CASSKGTAEQFF
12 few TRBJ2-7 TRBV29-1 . TGCAGCGGTACAGGGCGGTTGCACGAGCAGTACTTC CSGTGRLHEQYF
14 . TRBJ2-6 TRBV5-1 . TGCGCCAGCAGCTCCTACTCTGGGGCCAACGTCCTGACTTTC CASSSYSGANVLTF
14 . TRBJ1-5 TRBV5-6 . TGTGCCAGCAGCTTTGGGCCGTCGCAAAGGCCCCAGCATTTT CASSFGPSQRPQHF
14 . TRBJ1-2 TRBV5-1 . TGCGCCAGCAGCTTCCCCGGCCAGCCTGGGGGCTACACCTTC CASSFPGQPGGYTF
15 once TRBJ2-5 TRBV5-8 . TGTGCCAGCAGCTTGGACAACAGGGTGCAAGAGACCCAGTACTTC CASSLDNRVQETQYF
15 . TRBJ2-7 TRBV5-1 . TGTGCCAGCAGCTTGGAAGACAGAATTATCTACGAGCAGTACTTC CASSLEDRIIYEQYF
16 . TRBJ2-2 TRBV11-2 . TGTGCCAGCAGCTTAGGTGCGGGCTTCTACACCGGGGAGCTGTTTTTT CASSLGAGFYTGELFF
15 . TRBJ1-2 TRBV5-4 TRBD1 TGTGCCAGCAGCTTGGCCCTCAGGGGGGCGGAAGGCTACACCTTC CASSLALRGAEGYTF
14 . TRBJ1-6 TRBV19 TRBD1 TGTGCCAGTGCCGGACAGGGGGCGCATTCACCCCTCCACTTT CASAGQGAHSPLHF
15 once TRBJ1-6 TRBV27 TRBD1 TGTGCCAGCAGTATAGAGGGACAGCCGAATTCACCCCTCCACTTT CASSIEGQPNSPLHF
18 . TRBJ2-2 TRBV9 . TGTGCCAGCAGCGTAATATTTAGGAGTACACCGAACACCGGGGAGCCGTTTTTT CASSVIFRSTPNTGEPFF
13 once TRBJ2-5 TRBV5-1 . TGCGCCAGCAGCTTGGAGGGGCAAGAGACCCAGTACTTC CASSLEGQETQYF
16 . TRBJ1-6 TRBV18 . TGTGCCAGCTCTCCTATGTATGGAAGTGATAATTCACCCCTCCACTTT CASSPMYGSDNSPLHF
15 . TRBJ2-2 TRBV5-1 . TGCGCCAGCAGCTTGGGGCAGTTGGACACCGGGGAGCTGTTTTTT CASSLGQLDTGELFF
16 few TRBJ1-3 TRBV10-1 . TGCGCCAGCAGTGACGGAACGGTCAGCTCTGGAAACACCATATATTTT CASSDGTVSSGNTIYF
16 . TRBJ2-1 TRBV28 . TGTGCCAGCCTCTCCGCCGGACTGGGCTCCTACAATGAGCAGTTCTTC CASLSAGLGSYNEQFF
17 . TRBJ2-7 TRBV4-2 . TGTGCCAGCAGCCAAGATCTTTACCTGGTGAGCCCCCACGAGCAGTACTTC CASSQDLYLVSPHEQYF
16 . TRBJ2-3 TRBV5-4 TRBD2 TGTGCCAGCAGCTTGGCCAGGCGGGGGGCCGGAGATACGCAGTATTTT CASSLARRGAGDTQYF